This T cell receptor (beta chain) was sequenced during a study of cytomegalovirus exposure and HLA in healthy donors. Across the study: 81% of 300 to 450 genotyped donors fell in the Caucasian-associated ancestry cluster. General observations from the study: When analyzed later, a missense DCLRE1C variant was found to be linked to TCR beta V- and J-gene trimming.

This PCR relied on a set of 60 Vbeta primers and 13 Jbeta primers. Authors' data handling: Later work found approximately 80 million unique TCR beta chains, with 10 million to 14 million shared. Method: immunoSEQ multiplex PCR; TCRdb's copy keeps in-frame clones and lacks some. The V and J calls and clone size come from that table; D and trimming were worked out from the DNA. The repertoire holds over 150,000 clones, with 76% as singletons. As to this clone: The antigen remains unidentified.

CDR1 is MNHEY and CDR2 is SVGAGI in the germline V gene. Trimming took 4 bases from V and 2 from J, leaving 13 bases between them. The CDR3 consists of 15 residues. The chain employs TRBV6-5 and TRBJ2-3, with TRBD2 as a possible D gene (6 bases). This clonotype was sampled from a man between 60 and 70 years old in good health and CMV-seronegative. Sequenced input: PBMCs. The CDR3 coding sequence is TGTGCCAGCAGTTCCGAGCGGGTGATCACAGATACGCAGTATTTT. Protein sequence: CASSSERVITDTQYF.